What follows are 19 T cell receptor beta chains derived from one specimen sequenced in a study of T cells in Graves' hyperthyroidism and ophthalmopathy. TCR beta CDR3 region amplification was performed from RNA transcripts. The primer set for the first-round RT-PCR of the TCR CDR3 was HTBI. TCRdb fed the multiplex PCR reads into MiXCR, producing one record per CDR3 protein. The sample has hundreds of thousands of distinct CDR3 sequences, 35% to 40% seen once. The sequenced material came from blood. The origin of the receptors is a man between 18 and 29 years old with Graves' hyperthyroidism.

This sequence joins TRBV7-2 and TRBJ1-5, with a possible D match to TRBD1 (6 bases). Germline lookup yields CDR1 SGHTA and CDR2 FQGNSA. The CDR3 has 13 residues. Trimming shortened V by 1 base and J by 11 bases, and 12 bases separated the two germline ends. The CDR3 loop is CASSLEVGQTQHF. The CDR3, as DNA: TGTGCCAGCAGCTTAGAGGTTGGACAGACCCAGCATTTT. The full variable domain, its missing parts supplied by reference TRBV7-2 and TRBJ1-5, is GAGVSQSPSNKVTEKGKDVELRCDPISGHTALYWYRQSLGQGLEFLIYFQGNSAPDKSGLPSDRFSAERTGGSVSTLTIQRTQQEDSAVYLCASSLEVGQTQHFGDGTRLSIL.

Many counts were recorded for this clonotype. This sequence joins TRBV29-1 and TRBJ2-7; 7 bases agree with TRBD1. CDR3 length equals 11 residues. Germline lookup yields CDR1 SQVTM and CDR2 ANQGSEA. V lost 5 bases to trimming and J lost 6 bases; unmatched junction nucleotides: 4. The chain's CDR3 is CSVIDRAEQYF. CDR3 nucleotides: TGCAGCGTTATCGACAGGGCCGAGCAGTACTTC.

In its sample, this clonotype was seen once. Likely a read error: the CDR3 ends without its conserved phenylalanine or tryptophan. The limits of the CDR3 on the DNA are not certain, so only TCRdb's listed CDR3 is given. V is TRBV7-3 and J is TRBJ1-3. The germline V gene has CDR1 SGHTA and CDR2 FQGTGA. The length of the CDR3 is 8 amino acids, counting both ends. CDR3 loop: CASSLGGA.

In this sample, this clonotype turned up a few times. V and J are TRBV12-3 or TRBV12-4 and TRBJ2-5, with TRBD1 as a possible D gene (5 bases). The CDR3 loop spans 14 amino acids. The V end lost 6 bases, the J end lost 5 bases, and 16 bases lay between the germline ends. For the CDR3, the DNA is TGTGCCAGCAGCCAAGGGGCTATCCGGGAGACCCAGTACTTC. This translates into CASSQGAIRETQYF.

In its sample, this clonotype was seen a few times. The rearrangement uses TRBV2 and TRBJ2-7, with D perhaps matching TRBD1 (6 bases). The V gene lost 6 bases and the J gene lost 6 bases, with 18 bases spanning the gap. CDR3 length equals 14 residues. Looked up from germline, CDR1 is SNHLY and CDR2 is FYNNEI. The CDR3 DNA reads TGTGCCAGCAGCGTGGACAGCGGCCGCATCGAGCAGTACTTC. This gives the protein CASSVDSGRIEQYF. The full variable domain, with the rest looked up from reference TRBV2 and TRBJ2-7, is EPEVTQTPSHQVTQMGQEVILRCVPISNHLYFYWYRQILGQKVEFLVSFYNNEISEKSEIFDDQFSVERPDGSNFTLKIRSTKLEDSAMYFCASSVDSGRIEQYFGPGTRLTVT.

The gene calls are TRBV5-1 and TRBJ2-7; TRBD2 aligns across 8 bases. V lost 4 bases to trimming and J lost 0 bases; unmatched junction nucleotides: 6. Germline V gene data show CDR1 as SGHRS and CDR2 as YFSETQ. This CDR3 has 15 amino acids. CDR3 bases: TGCGCCAGCAGCCGGGGGGGGATTAGCTCCTACGAGCAGTACTTC. This sequence encodes CASSRGGISSYEQYF.

This clonotype was found many times. J is TRBJ1-4 and V is TRBV29-1; D remains unclear. The CDR3 has 13 amino acids. Between the trimmed V and J ends, which lost 0 bases and 4 bases, there was a span of 6 bases. Germline CDR1 and CDR2: SQVTM and ANQGSEA. In DNA form, the CDR3 reads TGCAGCGTTGAAGAGGGGAATAATGAAAAACTGTTTTTT. It codes for CSVEEGNNEKLFF.

In this sample, this clonotype turned up once. The chain employs TRBV12-3 or TRBV12-4 and TRBJ2-2; D perhaps matches TRBD1 (6 bases). Trimming took 1 base from V and 7 from J, leaving 13 bases between them. The CDR3 extends over 15 amino acids. Here the CDR3 DNA reads TGTGCCAGCAGTTTAGTCGGGACACCAGGCGGGGAGCTGTTTTTT. Translated: CASSLVGTPGGELFF.

As to this clonotype: A much larger clonotype is one base distant, so this may be a read error. This chain joins TRBV2 and TRBJ1-1; D is unresolved. CDR3 length: 14 residues. Per germline, CDR1 SNHLY and CDR2 FYNNEI. The CDR3 sequence is CASSSDWKSTEASF. CDR3 bases: TGTGCCAGCAGTTCAGATTGGAAGAGCACTGAAGCTTCCTTT.

This clonotype was detected only once. V is TRBV19 and J is TRBJ1-4, with 9 bases aligning to TRBD1. V lost 5 bases, J lost 8 bases, and 9 bases stayed unmatched. The CDR3 sequence is 15 residues long. Germline values: CDR1 LNHDA, CDR2 SQIVND (reference sequence). The CDR3 sequence: CASSSAGTGKEKLFF. The DNA for the CDR3 is TGTGCCAGTAGTTCGGCCGGGACAGGGAAGGAAAAACTGTTTTTT.

This clonotype came up many times. The chain employs TRBV10-3 and TRBJ1-1; D is uncertain. Germline loops: CDR1 ENHRY, CDR2 SYGVKD. V was shortened by 3 bases and J by 3 bases, with 8 bases between the two germline ends. The CDR3 runs to 13 residues. DNA of the CDR3: TGTGCCATCAGTGACTCACTCGACACTGAAGCTTTCTTT. Protein: CAISDSLDTEAFF.

The chain carries TRBV20-1 and TRBJ2-5; D ambiguous. Trimming removed 2 bases at V and 2 bases at J, with 12 bases between. This CDR3 has 14 amino acids. The germline V gene has CDR1 DFQATT and CDR2 SNEGSKA (reference sequence). CDR3 residues: CSARRVSSQETQYF. CDR3 sequence (DNA): TGCAGTGCTAGACGGGTATCATCTCAAGAGACCCAGTACTTC.

At least ten counts were recorded for this clonotype. The chain is built from TRBV15 and TRBJ1-1; 7 positions agree with TRBD1. CDR1 and CDR2 (germline): LNHNV, YYDKDF (reference sequence). With 0 bases clipped from V and 5 bases from J, the junction kept 3 bases outside the gene matches. CDR3 length: 14 residues. CDR3 in amino acids: CATSRDTRGTEAFF. Written as DNA, the CDR3 is TGTGCCACCAGCAGAGATACCAGGGGGACTGAAGCTTTCTTT.

V gene TRBV5-1 combines with J gene TRBJ1-3; unclear D gene. From germline, CDR1 is SGHRS and CDR2 YFSETQ. The CDR3 is 15 residues long. The V gene lost 0 bases and the J gene lost 4 bases, with 11 bases spanning the gap. CDR3 coding DNA: TGCGCCAGCAGCTTGGAAGGCCTGGGAGGAAACACCATATATTTT. This gives the protein CASSLEGLGGNTIYF.

V gene TRBV4-1 combines with J gene TRBJ2-7; D is uncertain. Trimming took 1 base from V and 6 from J, leaving 16 bases between them. The germline gives CDR1 MGHRA, CDR2 YSYEKL. CDR3 length: 15 amino acids. The DNA for the CDR3 is TGCGCCAGCAGCCAAGGATGGCAAGAGCGTGCCGAGCAGTACTTC. Protein: CASSQGWQERAEQYF.

The rearrangement uses TRBV20-1 and TRBJ2-5, with 9 nucleotides matching TRBD1. CDR1 is DFQATT and CDR2 is SNEGSKA in the germline V gene (reference sequence). This CDR3 has 16 amino acids. V was clipped by 6 bases and J by 2 bases; unmatched bases: 13. CDR3 protein: CSATGGGTGTQETQYF. As DNA, the CDR3 is TGCAGTGCCACAGGGGGCGGGACAGGAACGCAAGAGACCCAGTACTTC.

This clonotype was observed at least ten times. The V and J genes are TRBV7-9 and TRBJ2-7; 9 bases are a match to TRBD2. Unmatched junction bases numbered 12, after V lost 10 bases and J lost 5 bases. The CDR3 runs 14 residues. Looked up from germline, CDR1 is SEHNR and CDR2 is FQNEAQ (reference sequence). The CDR3 reads CATSVAGVGHEQYF. CDR3 bases: TGTGCCACGTCAGTAGCGGGAGTGGGCCACGAGCAGTACTTC.

The chain combines TRBV20-1 with TRBJ1-5, with 7 bases matching TRBD1. This CDR3 is built from 13 residues. J gave up 11 bases and V 6 bases, and 13 bases lay outside the gene matches. The germline V gene encodes CDR1 DFQATT and CDR2 SNEGSKA (reference sequence). The CDR3 DNA sequence: TGCAGTGCAGCCAGAAGGGACAGTGCAGCCCAGCATTTT. It specifies CSAARRDSAAQHF.

This clonotype has at least ten counts. The rearrangement joins TRBV10-3 to TRBJ1-5, with no clear D. V shed 0 bases and J shed 7 bases, with 13 bases lying between them. Germline V gives CDR1 ENHRY, CDR2 SYGVKD. This CDR3 comprises 15 residues. CDR3 region: CAISESGTLGQPQHF. Written as DNA, the CDR3 is TGTGCCATCAGTGAGTCGGGCACCCTAGGACAGCCCCAGCATTTT.